This entry lists 27 T cell receptor beta chains sequenced from one sample in a study of shared clonotypes between healthy human individuals. CD8 cells classed as naive were CD45RO-negative and positively selected for CCR7, excluding terminally differentiated effector memory CD45RA+ cells. Clones were sequenced by immunoSEQ multiplex PCR, and TCRdb holds only the in-frame ones, with some missing. This sample has millions of clones, with roughly 95% found just once. Sequences were obtained from naive CD8+ T cells sorted from blood. The source of these receptors is a man aged 18-30 years in good health.

The rearrangement joins TRBV18 to TRBJ2-7, with 7 bases aligning to TRBD2. The CDR3 sequence is 14 residues long. V was clipped by 3 bases and J by 3 bases; unmatched bases: 5. Per the germline V gene, CDR1 is KGHSH and CDR2 is LQKENI. The CDR3 reads CASSPGRVGYEQYF. The CDR3 nucleotides are TGTGCCAGCTCACCGGGGAGGGTAGGCTACGAGCAGTACTTC.

The DNA of the CDR3 is TGTGCCAGCAGTTTATCCAAACGGACACTGTACAATGAGCAGTTCTTC. Protein: CASSLSKRTLYNEQFF. The rearrangement links TRBV27 to TRBJ2-1; tentative D call: TRBD1 (5 bases). With 0 bases removed from V and 4 bases from J, the gap between germline ends came to 13 bases. The CDR3 has 16 amino acids. Looked up from germline, CDR1 is MNHEY and CDR2 is SMNVEV (reference sequence).

CDR3 protein: CASSEGTTYNEQFF. CDR3 DNA sequence: TGTGCCAGCAGTGAGGGGACAACGTACAATGAGCAGTTCTTC. V gene TRBV6-1 combines with J gene TRBJ2-1; maybe TRBD1 (6 bases). In germline, CDR1 is MNHNS, CDR2 SASEGT. The length of the CDR3 is 14 residues. V lost 3 bases to trimming and J lost 4 bases, with 10 bases between them.

This chain links TRBV5-5 with TRBJ2-7; D is perhaps TRBD1 (5 bases). Germline V CDR1 and CDR2: SGHKS, YYEKEE (reference sequence). V was trimmed by 1 base and J by 7 bases, leaving 9 bases between them. The CDR3 extends over 12 amino acids. Here the CDR3 DNA reads TGTGCCAGCAGCTTGTCAGGGTTGGAGCAGTACTTC. Translated: CASSLSGLEQYF.

V is TRBV7-9 and J is TRBJ2-2; weak D call: TRBD1 (6 bases). V lost 2 bases and J lost 3, with 10 bases in between. The CDR3 contains 15 residues. The germline V gene encodes CDR1 SEHNR and CDR2 FQNEAQ (reference sequence). This chain's CDR3 is CASSLSAGDTGELFF. The CDR3 DNA is TGTGCCAGCAGCTTATCCGCAGGGGACACCGGGGAGCTGTTTTTT.

The chain carries TRBV6-1 and TRBJ1-5; the D gene is possibly TRBD1 (5 bases). This CDR3 comprises 15 residues. Per the germline V gene, CDR1 is MNHNS and CDR2 is SASEGT. Trimming took 6 bases from V and 5 from J, leaving 17 bases between them. CDR3 nucleotides: TGTGCCAGCAGCCTCGGACGGGGGGGGGATCAGCCCCAGCATTTT. This sequence encodes CASSLGRGGDQPQHF.

The chain has TRBV19 and TRBJ1-5; D perhaps matches TRBD1 (6 bases). Looked up from germline, CDR1 is LNHDA and CDR2 is SQIVND (reference sequence). This CDR3 contains 12 residues. V was cut by 9 bases and J by 7 bases, with 13 bases left in between. The CDR3 DNA follows: TGTGCCAGCGGGGGGGCAGAACAGCCCCAGCATTTT. As protein: CASGGAEQPQHF.

The rearrangement joins TRBV14 to TRBJ2-3; a possible D gene is TRBD2 (6 bases). Germline V lookup: CDR1 SGHDN, CDR2 FVKESK. This CDR3 spans 17 amino acids. The germline V and J ends were trimmed by 4 bases and 4 bases, with 21 bases remaining between them. DNA of the CDR3: TGTGCCAGCAGCCCGGGAACTGCGGGGCCCTTCCCAGATACGCAGTATTTT. Translation: CASSPGTAGPFPDTQYF.

To note about this clone: Other DNA sequences within the sample encode an identical CDR3. The rearrangement joins TRBV11-2 to TRBJ2-7; D may be TRBD1 (6 bases). This CDR3 is 13 amino acids long. Looked up from germline, CDR1 is SGHAT and CDR2 is FQNNGV. With 5 bases removed from V and 3 bases from J, the gap between germline ends came to 11 bases. The CDR3, as DNA: TGTGCCAGCAGCCTACAGGGAGACTACGAGCAGTACTTC. Its protein is CASSLQGDYEQYF.

The chain combines TRBV2 with TRBJ2-1, with D possibly TRBD1 on 7 matching bases. The V gene's germline CDR1 is SNHLY and CDR2 FYNNEI. The CDR3 has 16 amino acids. V lost 2 bases and J lost 3, with 14 bases in between. The CDR3 sequence is CASSETGRGVYNEQFF. In DNA form, the CDR3 reads TGTGCCAGCAGTGAAACGGGCAGGGGGGTCTACAATGAGCAGTTCTTC.

The DNA for the CDR3 is TGCGCCAGCTCACGGACAGGGTCGGTCGATGAGCAGTTCTTC. This codes for CASSRTGSVDEQFF. V gene TRBV5-1 combines with J gene TRBJ2-1, with 8 bases aligning to TRBD1. This CDR3 contains 14 residues. Germline V gene lookup returns CDR1 SGHRS and CDR2 YFSETQ. V was pared by 7 bases and J by 8 bases, with 11 bases of the junction left unmatched.

This chain uses TRBV5-6 with TRBJ2-2; perhaps TRBD2 as D (5 bases). The germline V gene encodes CDR1 SGHDT and CDR2 YYEEEE. This CDR3 region has 14 residues. V was trimmed by 5 bases and J by 5 bases, leaving 13 bases between them. CDR3 residues: CASSRGGPTGELFF. As DNA, the CDR3 is TGTGCCAGCAGTCGTGGAGGCCCAACCGGGGAGCTGTTTTTT.

This clone appeared a single time. The rearrangement links TRBV18 to TRBJ2-7; TRBD2 might be the D (6 bases). The CDR3 covers 15 residues. The germline CDR1 and CDR2 sequences are KGHSH and LQKENI. The V end was cut by 5 bases, the J end by 2 bases, with 16 bases between. The CDR3 DNA reads TGTGCCAGCTCAATCTACTCCGGGGAGGCCTACGAGCAGTACTTC. Its translation is CASSIYSGEAYEQYF.

The chain combines TRBV11-2 with TRBJ2-5, with 7 nucleotides matching TRBD1. Per the germline V gene, CDR1 is SGHAT and CDR2 is FQNNGV. After removal of 6 bases from V and 3 bases from J, the junction contained 19 bases not matched to a gene. CDR3 length: 18 residues. As DNA, the CDR3 is TGTGCCAGCAGGCTTAGAAGGGGAAAAGGGGGCTACGAAGAGACCCAGTACTTC. Amino acid sequence: CASRLRRGKGGYEETQYF.

The chain employs TRBV7-9 and TRBJ2-7; D possibly matches TRBD1 or TRBD2 (5 bases each). CDR1 is SEHNR and CDR2 is FQNEAQ in the germline V gene (reference sequence). This CDR3 is 14 amino acids long. Between the trimmed V and J ends, which lost 5 bases and 3 bases, there was a span of 14 bases. The CDR3 sequence: CASSGTDWGYEQYF. CDR3 DNA: TGTGCCAGCAGCGGGACCGACTGGGGCTACGAGCAGTACTTC.

In this sample, this clone turned up once. V usage is TRBV5-1 and J usage is TRBJ2-7, with 10 nucleotides matching TRBD1. This CDR3 has 18 residues. The junction had 15 bases not matched to a gene; V was cut back by 4 bases and J by 2 bases. Per the germline V gene, CDR1 is SGHRS and CDR2 is YFSETQ. In DNA form, the CDR3 reads TGCGCCAGCAGCCCCGGGACAGGGGACCCCCTTCCAACCTACGAGCAGTACTTC. Its translation is CASSPGTGDPLPTYEQYF.

V is TRBV5-4 and J is TRBJ1-1; D gene uncertain. Germline-derived CDR1 and CDR2 are SGHNT and YYREEE (reference sequence). V lost 7 bases and J lost 7, with 17 bases in between. This CDR3 has 13 amino acids. The CDR3 nucleotides read TGTGCCAGCGCAGAGGGTGAAACGGATGAAGCTTTCTTT. Protein sequence: CASAEGETDEAFF.

The chain joins TRBV7-2 to TRBJ2-1; a weak D match, TRBD1 (6 bases). Germline V CDR1 and CDR2: SGHTA, FQGNSA. The CDR3 length is 16 residues. V dropped 4 bases and J dropped 0 bases, with 13 bases sitting between them. CDR3 in amino acids: CASSWGTTYSYNEQFF. CDR3 coding DNA: TGTGCCAGCAGCTGGGGGACAACTTACTCCTACAATGAGCAGTTCTTC. Variable domain in full (rest from reference TRBV7-2 and TRBJ2-1): GAGVSQSPSNKVTEKGKDVELRCDPISGHTALYWYRQSLGQGLEFLIYFQGNSAPDKSGLPSDRFSAERTGGSVSTLTIQRTQQEDSAVYLCASSWGTTYSYNEQFFGPGTRLTVL.

The V and J genes are TRBV27 and TRBJ2-7; D not resolved. Germline V CDR1 and CDR2: MNHEY, SMNVEV (reference sequence). Trimming left V 5 bases short and J 0 bases short, with 14 bases between. The CDR3 extends over 15 amino acids. CDR3 loop: CASSPELGYSYEQYF. The CDR3 DNA reads TGTGCCAGCAGTCCGGAGTTGGGTTACTCCTACGAGCAGTACTTC.

The CDR3 loop is CASCQEAGGPVYNEQFF. The DNA for the CDR3 is TGTGCCAGCTGTCAAGAAGCGGGGGGCCCTGTCTACAATGAGCAGTTCTTC. The rearrangement joins TRBV6-1 to TRBJ2-1; 9 bases are a match to TRBD2. V lost 8 bases to trimming and J lost 3 bases; unmatched junction nucleotides: 14. The CDR3 has 17 amino acids. Looked up from germline, CDR1 is MNHNS and CDR2 is SASEGT.

The gene calls are TRBV6-5 and TRBJ2-7; D gene unclear. The CDR3 contains 14 residues. Germline loops: CDR1 MNHEY, CDR2 SVGAGI. Trimming pared 7 bases from V and 7 bases from J, leaving 20 bases between. The CDR3 nucleotides are TGTGCCAGCACTAAAGTGCAGGATCTACGGGAGCAGTACTTC. It specifies CASTKVQDLREQYF.

The chain uses TRBV7-2 and TRBJ2-5; TRBD2 agrees at 7 bases. The CDR3 has 15 amino acids. V was clipped by 5 bases and J by 1 base; unmatched bases: 7. The V gene's germline CDR1 is SGHTA and CDR2 FQGNSA. CDR3 in amino acids: CASSPHLAAQETQYF. For the CDR3, the DNA is TGTGCCAGCAGCCCCCATCTAGCGGCCCAAGAGACCCAGTACTTC.

V and J are TRBV9 and TRBJ1-2; 10 bases align to TRBD1. The CDR3 has 15 residues. CDR1 and CDR2 from the germline V gene are SGDLS and YYNGEE. The J segment lost 4 bases and the V segment lost 2 bases, leaving 5 bases of the junction unmatched. In DNA form, the CDR3 reads TGTGCCAGCAGCGTCACAGGACAGGGGGGCTATGGCTACACCTTC. Residues: CASSVTGQGGYGYTF.

The gene calls are TRBV9 and TRBJ2-3; D remains unclear. The germline V gene encodes CDR1 SGDLS and CDR2 YYNGEE. V lost 0 bases to trimming and J lost 5 bases, with 7 bases between them. The CDR3 is made up of 13 amino acids. CDR3 protein: CASSVDGGDTQYF. DNA of the CDR3: TGTGCCAGCAGCGTAGACGGTGGAGATACGCAGTATTTT.

This chain uses TRBV27 with TRBJ2-1, with D hard to call. V lost 1 base and J lost 9, with 13 bases in between. This CDR3 comprises 14 residues. Per the germline V gene, CDR1 is MNHEY and CDR2 is SMNVEV (reference sequence). DNA for the CDR3: TGTGCCAGCAGTTTATTACCCCACGTGTGTGAGCAGTTCTTC. It specifies CASSLLPHVCEQFF.

About this clone itself: This CDR3 is also generated by other DNA sequences in the sample. CDR3 in DNA: TGTGCCAGCAGCTTGGAGTCCAGTTATGGCTACACCTTC. Translation: CASSLESSYGYTF. The chain uses TRBV5-6 and TRBJ1-2; D uncertain. Germline CDR1 SGHDT, CDR2 YYEEEE. The CDR3 is 13 amino acids. The V gene lost 0 bases and the J gene lost 5 bases, with 8 bases spanning the gap.

V and J are TRBV13 and TRBJ2-1; 8 bases match TRBD1. The germline CDR1 and CDR2 sequences are PRHDT and FYEKMQ (reference sequence). Trimming at V came to 4 bases and at J to 7 bases, leaving 15 bases not matched to a gene. The CDR3 has 17 amino acids. The CDR3 nucleotides read TGTGCCAGCAGCTACGGACAGGGTTGGTCGCAAGTGAATGAGCAGTTCTTC. Translation: CASSYGQGWSQVNEQFF.